This record covers a single TCR beta chain. TEMRA cells were FACS-enriched, with CD8+ and CD4+ T cells isolated negatively. The source of the sample is a study of CD8 T cells in Susac syndrome. Random hexamers primed reverse transcription of about 0.5 to 1 ug RNA. By means of immunoSEQ multiplex PCR, TCR beta CDR3 spanning 54 Vbeta and 13 Jbeta underwent amplification. TCRdb re-analysed the immunoSEQ multiplex PCR reads in MiXCR, keeping a single row per CDR3 protein. The sample gives around 200,000 distinct CDR3 sequences, about 95% of which show up once; approximately 0.075% is in the top ten. Germline V gene sequence: CDR1 LGHDT, CDR2 YNNKEL (reference sequence). The CDR3 runs to 15 residues. The ends were cut back, 6 bases at V and 4 bases at J, with 16 bases in the middle.

The chain recombines TRBV3-1 with TRBJ2-1; D is ambiguous. Sequences were obtained from CD4+ T cells from PBMCs. This clonotype originated in a human donor with multiple sclerosis. The CDR3 region is CASSPLGLQYNEQFF. The CDR3 DNA reads as TGTGCCAGCAGTCCCCTCGGGCTACAATACAATGAGCAGTTCTTC.